The following is a T cell receptor (beta chain) sequence with its context. The same CDR3 can be traced to other DNA sequences in this sample. This sample stems from a study of blood T cell repertoires in COVID-19. Per the germline V gene, CDR1 is SEHNR and CDR2 is FQNEAQ (reference sequence). V gave up 6 bases and J gave up 3 bases; unmatched junction bases: 8. The CDR3 loop spans 15 amino acids. Libraries were prepared by immunoSEQ multiplex PCR; TCRdb keeps only in-frame clonotypes and omits some of them. Of approximately 210,000 clones listed, more than 70% were seen once; the top ten hold around 3.5%.

The chain couples TRBV7-9 to TRBJ2-5; 9 nucleotides match TRBD1. This clonotype originated in an elderly woman with acute or convalescent COVID-19. Input material: peripheral blood. Here the CDR3 DNA reads TGTGCCAGCAGTTTGACAGGGGGGCGCGAAGAGACCCAGTACTTC. Its translation is CASSLTGGREETQYF.